These T cell receptor beta chains were read from a single sample in a study of T cell repertoires in cytomegalovirus infection. TCRdb re-derived calls from the reads in MiXCR, one entry per CDR3 protein. The repertoire holds hundreds of thousands of distinct CDR3 sequences, with over 15% as singletons. The source material was PBMCs. The receptors were sampled from a human donor in good health (CMV status not recorded). Some clones in this sample may be carry-over from other donors' samples. CDR3s include the opening cysteine and the closing phenylalanine or tryptophan. The D gene is left open where the match is weak. The size of a clone is reported for some rows only, either as once, few or many, or as a class for expanded clones.

d_gene	v_gene	abundance	j_gene	CDR3nt	CDR3aa
TRBD1	TRBV7-9	-	TRBJ1-6	TGTGCCAGCAGCTATCGCGGGACAGGGTATTCACCCCTCCACTTT	CASSYRGTGYSPLHF
-	TRBV7-2	many	TRBJ2-3	TGTGCCAGCACCCTGGGGTTGGGTGGAGATACGCAGTATTTT	CASTLGLGGDTQYF
TRBD2	TRBV12-3/TRBV12-4	few	TRBJ2-1	TGTGCCAGCAGTTCAACTAGCGGGGGCCTGAGGGAGCAGTTCTTC	CASSSTSGGLREQFF
-	TRBV19	few	TRBJ1-2	TGTGCCAGTCAACGGGAGGGCCACTATGGCTACACCTTC	CASQREGHYGYTF
TRBD1	TRBV20-1	few	TRBJ2-7	TGCAGTGCTAACACCCAGGGGGCCTACGAGCAGTACTTC	CSANTQGAYEQYF
-	TRBV28	-	TRBJ2-5	TGTGCCAGCAGTTTAGCTAGCGTAAAGACCCAGTACTTC	CASSLASVKTQYF
-	TRBV7-8	many	TRBJ2-7	TGTGCCAGCAGCCCGGAGCCGGGCCCCGCGGCAAACGAGCAGTACTTC	CASSPEPGPAANEQYF
-	TRBV5-1	few	TRBJ2-7	TGCGCCAGCAGCTTCGGGCAGTTCTACGAGCAGTACTTC	CASSFGQFYEQYF
-	TRBV11-2	many	TRBJ2-7	TGTGCCAGCAGCCTTATTGGGGTAGTCTACGAGCAGTACTTC	CASSLIGVVYEQYF
-	TRBV5-6	few	TRBJ2-3	TGTGCCAGCAGTCAACAGGGTGGAGATACGCAGTATTTT	CASSQQGGDTQYF
-	TRBV11-2	many	TRBJ1-1	TGTGCCAGCAGCTTAGTACTCTTGAACACTGAAGCTTTCTTT	CASSLVLLNTEAFF
-	TRBV5-4	-	TRBJ1-2	TGTGCCAGCAGCTTACAGGACACGCAGGGCTACACCTTC	CASSLQDTQGYTF
-	TRBV12-3/TRBV12-4	-	TRBJ1-1	TGTGCCAGCAATGAGGGGGGGGCTGAAGCTTTCTTT	CASNEGGAEAFF
-	TRBV12-3/TRBV12-4	few	TRBJ1-4	TGTGCCAGCAGTACAGGGCCTGCAACTAATGAAAAACTGTTTTTT	CASSTGPATNEKLFF
TRBD1	TRBV7-2	many	TRBJ1-4	TGTGCCAGCAGTAGGGGGCCCAATGAAAAACTGTTTTTT	CASSRGPNEKLFF
-	TRBV9	-	TRBJ1-3	TGTGCCAGCAGCGCGCGAACGTCCGCAACTGGAAACACCATATATTTT	CASSARTSATGNTIYF
TRBD1	TRBV2	few	TRBJ1-5	TGTGCCAGCAGGAAGGGGACAGGGGTGGGTCAGCCCCAGCATTTT	CASRKGTGVGQPQHF
-	TRBV12-3/TRBV12-4	many	TRBJ2-1	TGTGCCAGCAGCTCGATACTAGCAGGCAATGAGCAGTTCTTC	CASSSILAGNEQFF
TRBD1	TRBV5-1	few	TRBJ2-3	TGCGCCAGCAGCATTGGACAGGGCTCGACAGATACGCAGTATTTT	CASSIGQGSTDTQYF
-	TRBV6-5	-	TRBJ1-2	TGTGCCAGCAGTTACTCGGTGTCGGGGGTTGGCTACACCTTC	CASSYSVSGVGYTF
TRBD1	TRBV7-2	many	TRBJ2-1	TGTGCCAGCAGCTTAAGTTTCGGGACAGGGTATGAGCAGTTCTTC	CASSLSFGTGYEQFF
-	TRBV28	few	TRBJ1-5	TGTGCCAGCAGCCTCCCGAAATGGCCCTTCAATCAGCCCCAGCATTTT	CASSLPKWPFNQPQHF
-	TRBV30	few	TRBJ2-7	TGTGCCTGGAGTCCCGTGTGGGGGAAAGTCTCCTACGAGCAGTACTTC	CAWSPVWGKVSYEQYF
-	TRBV6-6	many	TRBJ2-5	TGTGCCAGCAGCCTCATACGGACAGCCCTGCAAGAGACCCAGTACTTC	CASSLIRTALQETQYF
-	TRBV20-1	few	TRBJ2-3	TGCAGTGCTACGATCGGGGGCCCTGACACAGATACGCAGTATTTT	CSATIGGPDTDTQYF
-	TRBV20-1	-	TRBJ2-3	TGCAGTGCTATTAATCGGAGGATCACAGATACGCAGTATTTT	CSAINRRITDTQYF
-	TRBV6-1	many	TRBJ1-1	TGTGCCAGCAGCGCATACACTGAAGCTTTCTTT	CASSAYTEAFF
TRBD1	TRBV7-2	many	TRBJ1-2	TGTGCCAGCAGCTCCCGTCCGCAGGGGGCACTCTCTGGCTACACCTTC	CASSSRPQGALSGYTF
TRBD1	TRBV7-2	many	TRBJ1-2	TGTGCCAGCAGCTCCTTCCGGGACAGGGGGCAGGGCTACACCTTC	CASSSFRDRGQGYTF
TRBD2	TRBV20-1	-	TRBJ2-1	TGCAGTGCTAGAGATCCCACTAGCGGCTACAATGAGCAGTTCTTC	CSARDPTSGYNEQFF
TRBD1	TRBV12-3/TRBV12-4	-	TRBJ1-4	TGTGCCAGCGGTGGGGACAGCGCTAATAATGAAAAACTGTTTTTT	CASGGDSANNEKLFF
-	TRBV6-5	-	TRBJ2-2	TGTGCCAGCAGTTACTCGACCTGGGTTGGGGGGGAGCTGTTTTTT	CASSYSTWVGGELFF
-	TRBV19	-	TRBJ2-5	TGTGCCACGGGCCTGGGGGGCCCCGAGACCCAGTACTTC	CATGLGGPETQYF
TRBD1	TRBV4-1	few	TRBJ2-1	TGCGCCAGCAGCCAAGGAAGGCTCCGGGACAGTTACAATGAGCAGTTCTTC	CASSQGRLRDSYNEQFF
-	TRBV12-3/TRBV12-4	many	TRBJ1-6	TGTGCCAGCGGGGCTACAGGGTTGAATTCACCCCTCCACTTT	CASGATGLNSPLHF
-	TRBV3-1	few	TRBJ1-1	TGTGCCAGCAGCCCTCTCGGACCCATGAACACTGAAGCTTTCTTT	CASSPLGPMNTEAFF
-	TRBV20-1	few	TRBJ2-5	TGCAGTGCTAGAGATGAGGAAGAGACCCAGTACTTC	CSARDEEETQYF
-	TRBV6-5	many	TRBJ2-1	TGTGCCAGCAGTTACGGGGGAGATTATGAGCAGTTCTTC	CASSYGGDYEQFF
TRBD2	TRBV7-9	many	TRBJ2-7	TGTGCCAGCAGCAGCACTAGCGGCTCCTACGAGCAGTACTTC	CASSSTSGSYEQYF
-	TRBV20-1	few	TRBJ1-5	TGCAGTGCTAGATCTGGGTTTGCTCAGCCCCAGCATTTT	CSARSGFAQPQHF
-	TRBV6-2/TRBV6-3	-	TRBJ1-1	TGTGCCAGCAGAACCCTCAGGGTTGGAGCTTTCTTT	CASRTLRVGAFF
-	TRBV11-2	-	TRBJ2-2	TGTGCCAGCAGCTTGGGCGCAGGAGCAGCCGGGGAGCTGTTTTTT	CASSLGAGAAGELFF
-	TRBV6-2/TRBV6-3	-	TRBJ2-1	TGTGCCAGCAGCTCCTTGTCCAGAGGGGGCAATGAGCAGTTCTTC	CASSSLSRGGNEQFF
-	TRBV6-1	many	TRBJ2-5	TGTGCCAGCAGGCCTCGAAAAGAGCAAGAGACCCAGTACTTC	CASRPRKEQETQYF
-	TRBV4-3	few	TRBJ2-1	TGCGCCAGCAGCCAAGATACGGGAGTTAAAAATGAGCAGTTCTTC	CASSQDTGVKNEQFF
TRBD1	TRBV12-3/TRBV12-4	few	TRBJ2-5	TGTGCCAGCAGCCCTGACAGGGGGCATGTGGAGACCCAGTACTTC	CASSPDRGHVETQYF
TRBD2	TRBV6-2/TRBV6-3	-	TRBJ2-5	TGTGCCAGCTCTAGCGGGATGAAGGAGACCCAGTACTTC	CASSSGMKETQYF
TRBD1	TRBV12-3/TRBV12-4	-	TRBJ2-5	TGTGCCAGCAGTACTCGGACAGGACAAGAGACCCAGTACTTC	CASSTRTGQETQYF
-	TRBV6-6	few	TRBJ1-2	TGTGCCAGCAGTTACTCGATTGGGGCCGGGTCTCCTGGCTACACCTTC	CASSYSIGAGSPGYTF